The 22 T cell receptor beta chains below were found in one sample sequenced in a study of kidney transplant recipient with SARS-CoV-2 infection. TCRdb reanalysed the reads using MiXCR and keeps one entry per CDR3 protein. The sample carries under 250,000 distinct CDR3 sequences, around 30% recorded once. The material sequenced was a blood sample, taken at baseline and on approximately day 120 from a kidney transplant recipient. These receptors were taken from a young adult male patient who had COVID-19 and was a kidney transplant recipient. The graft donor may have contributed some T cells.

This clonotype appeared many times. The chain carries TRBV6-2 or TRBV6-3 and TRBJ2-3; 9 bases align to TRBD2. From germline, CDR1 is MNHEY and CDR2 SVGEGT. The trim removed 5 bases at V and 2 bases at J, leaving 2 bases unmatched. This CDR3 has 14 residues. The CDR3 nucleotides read TGTGCCAGCAGTCCGGGACTAGCCACAGATACGCAGTATTTT. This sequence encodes CASSPGLATDTQYF.

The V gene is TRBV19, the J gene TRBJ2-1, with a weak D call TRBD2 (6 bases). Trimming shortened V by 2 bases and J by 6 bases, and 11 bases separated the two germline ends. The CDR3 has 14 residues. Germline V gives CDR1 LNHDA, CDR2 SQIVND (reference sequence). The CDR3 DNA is TGTGCCAGTAGTATATCCCCTAGCGTCAATGAGCAGTTCTTC. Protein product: CASSISPSVNEQFF.

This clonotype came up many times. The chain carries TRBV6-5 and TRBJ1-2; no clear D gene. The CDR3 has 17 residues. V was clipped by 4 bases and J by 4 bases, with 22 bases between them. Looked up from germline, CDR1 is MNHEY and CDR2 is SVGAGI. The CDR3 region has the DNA TGTGCCAGCAGTTGGTGCGGGGAATGTAGAAAGACCTATGGCTACACCTTC. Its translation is CASSWCGECRKTYGYTF.

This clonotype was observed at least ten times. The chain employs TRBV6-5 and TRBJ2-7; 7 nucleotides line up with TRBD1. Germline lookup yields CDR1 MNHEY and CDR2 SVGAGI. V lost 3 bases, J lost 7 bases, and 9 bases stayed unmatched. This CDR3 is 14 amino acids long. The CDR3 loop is CASSYTGAAKEQYF. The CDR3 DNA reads TGTGCCAGCAGTTATACAGGGGCGGCGAAGGAGCAGTACTTC.

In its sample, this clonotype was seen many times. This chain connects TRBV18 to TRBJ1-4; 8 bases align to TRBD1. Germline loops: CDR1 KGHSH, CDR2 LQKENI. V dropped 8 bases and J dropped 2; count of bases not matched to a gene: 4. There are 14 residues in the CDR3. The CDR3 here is CASTYRGTNEKLFF. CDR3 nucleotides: TGTGCCAGCACCTACAGGGGGACTAATGAAAAACTGTTTTTT.

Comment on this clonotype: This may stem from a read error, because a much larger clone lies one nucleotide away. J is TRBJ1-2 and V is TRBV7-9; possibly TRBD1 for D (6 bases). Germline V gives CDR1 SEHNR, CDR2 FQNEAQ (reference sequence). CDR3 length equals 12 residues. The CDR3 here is CTSSLAGDGYTF. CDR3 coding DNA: TGTACCAGCAGCTTAGCAGGGGATGGCTACACCTTC.

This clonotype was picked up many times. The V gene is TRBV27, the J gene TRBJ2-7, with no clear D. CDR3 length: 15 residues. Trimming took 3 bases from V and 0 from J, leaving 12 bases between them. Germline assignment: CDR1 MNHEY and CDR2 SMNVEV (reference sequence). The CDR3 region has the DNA TGTGCCAGCAGTTTGTCCCTCCCGGGCTCCTACGAGCAGTACTTC. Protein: CASSLSLPGSYEQYF.

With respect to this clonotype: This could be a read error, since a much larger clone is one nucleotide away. The CDR3 sequence: CAISGQLSNQPQHF. The CDR3 bases are TGTGCCATCAGTGGACAGCTTAGCAATCAGCCCCAGCATTTT. The genes are TRBV10-3 and TRBJ1-5, with a tentative D call TRBD1 (5 bases). V lost 4 bases and J 0 bases, leaving 7 bases between the germline ends. Germline values: CDR1 ENHRY, CDR2 SYGVKD. The CDR3 length is 14 residues.

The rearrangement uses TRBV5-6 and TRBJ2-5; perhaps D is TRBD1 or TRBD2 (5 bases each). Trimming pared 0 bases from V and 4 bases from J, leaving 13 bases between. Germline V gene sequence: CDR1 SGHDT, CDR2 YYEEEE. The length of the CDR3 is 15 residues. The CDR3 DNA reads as TGTGCCAGCAGCTTGGATGGGGCTAGCCGAGAGACCCAGTACTTC. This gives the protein CASSLDGASRETQYF.

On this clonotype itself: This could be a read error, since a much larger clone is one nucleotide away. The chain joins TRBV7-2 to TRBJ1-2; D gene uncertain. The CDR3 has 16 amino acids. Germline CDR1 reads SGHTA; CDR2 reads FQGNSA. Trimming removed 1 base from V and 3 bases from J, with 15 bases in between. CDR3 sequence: CASSLGVVRDDYGYTF. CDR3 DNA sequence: TGTGCCAGCAGCTTAGGGGTTGTACGCGACGACTATGGCTACACCTTC.

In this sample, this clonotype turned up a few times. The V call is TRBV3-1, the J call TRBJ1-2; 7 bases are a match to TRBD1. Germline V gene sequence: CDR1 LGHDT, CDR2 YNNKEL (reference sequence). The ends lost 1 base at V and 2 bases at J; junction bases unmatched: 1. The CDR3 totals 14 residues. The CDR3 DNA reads TGTGCCAGCAGCCAAGCACAGGGGAACTATGGCTACACCTTC. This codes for CASSQAQGNYGYTF.

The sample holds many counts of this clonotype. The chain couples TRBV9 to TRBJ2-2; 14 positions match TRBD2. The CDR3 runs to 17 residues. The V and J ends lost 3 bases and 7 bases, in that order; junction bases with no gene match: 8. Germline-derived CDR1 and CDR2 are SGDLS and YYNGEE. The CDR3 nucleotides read TGTGCCAGCAGCGCGGGACTAGCGGGGGTATTAGTCGGGGAGCTGTTTTTT. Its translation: CASSAGLAGVLVGELFF.

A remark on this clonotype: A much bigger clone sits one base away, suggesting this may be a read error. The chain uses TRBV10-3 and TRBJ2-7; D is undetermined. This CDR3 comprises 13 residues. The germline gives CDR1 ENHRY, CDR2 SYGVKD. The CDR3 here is CAISEPHIYGQYF. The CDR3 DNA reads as TGTGCCATCAGTGAGCCACACATCTACGGGCAGTACTTC.

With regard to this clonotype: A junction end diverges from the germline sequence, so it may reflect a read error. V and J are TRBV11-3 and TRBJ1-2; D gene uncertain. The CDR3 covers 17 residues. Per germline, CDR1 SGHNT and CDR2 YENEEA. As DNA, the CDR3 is TGTGCCAGCAGCTCCGCAACCGATCTCGGAAAGACCTATGGCCACACCTTC. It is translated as CASSSATDLGKTYGHTF.

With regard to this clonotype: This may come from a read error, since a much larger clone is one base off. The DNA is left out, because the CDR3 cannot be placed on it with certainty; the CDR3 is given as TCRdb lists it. The CDR3 loop is CISVPESGGEVGRTYGYTF. The J gene is TRBJ1-2, the V gene TRBV7-5. TRBV7-5 is recorded as a pseudogene. The CDR3 spans 19 residues, counting both ends.

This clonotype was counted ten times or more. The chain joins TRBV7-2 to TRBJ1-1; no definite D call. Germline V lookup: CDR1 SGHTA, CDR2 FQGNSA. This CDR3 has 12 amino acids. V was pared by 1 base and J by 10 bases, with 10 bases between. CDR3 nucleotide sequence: TGTGCCAGCAGCTTAGTGCCAACCGTAGCTTTCTTT. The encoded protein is CASSLVPTVAFF.

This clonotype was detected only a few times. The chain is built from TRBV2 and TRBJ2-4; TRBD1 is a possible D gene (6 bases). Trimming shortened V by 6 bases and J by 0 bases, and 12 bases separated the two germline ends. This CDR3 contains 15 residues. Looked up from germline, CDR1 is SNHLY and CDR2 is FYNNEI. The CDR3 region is CASSADRLAKNIQYF. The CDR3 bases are TGTGCCAGCAGCGCGGACAGATTAGCCAAAAACATTCAGTACTTC.

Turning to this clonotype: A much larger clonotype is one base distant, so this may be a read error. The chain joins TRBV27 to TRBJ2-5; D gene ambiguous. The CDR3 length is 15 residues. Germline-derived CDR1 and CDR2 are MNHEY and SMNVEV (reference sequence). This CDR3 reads CACSLFWGSQETQYF. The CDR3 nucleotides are TGTGCCTGCAGTTTATTTTGGGGAAGCCAAGAGACCCAGTACTTC.

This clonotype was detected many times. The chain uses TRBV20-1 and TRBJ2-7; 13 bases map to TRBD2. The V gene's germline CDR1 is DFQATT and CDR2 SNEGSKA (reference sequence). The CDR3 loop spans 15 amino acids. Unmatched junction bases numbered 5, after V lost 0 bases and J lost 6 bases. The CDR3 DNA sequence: TGCAGTGCTAGAGATCGGACTAGCGGGAGCAGCGAGCAGTACTTC. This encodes CSARDRTSGSSEQYF.

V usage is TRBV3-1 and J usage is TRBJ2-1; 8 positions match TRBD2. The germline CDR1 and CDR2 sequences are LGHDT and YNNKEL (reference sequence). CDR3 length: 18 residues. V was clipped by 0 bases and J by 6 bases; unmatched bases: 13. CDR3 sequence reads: CASSQELSGAPGGNEQFF. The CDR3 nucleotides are TGTGCCAGCAGCCAAGAGCTTAGCGGGGCACCCGGTGGCAATGAGCAGTTCTTC.

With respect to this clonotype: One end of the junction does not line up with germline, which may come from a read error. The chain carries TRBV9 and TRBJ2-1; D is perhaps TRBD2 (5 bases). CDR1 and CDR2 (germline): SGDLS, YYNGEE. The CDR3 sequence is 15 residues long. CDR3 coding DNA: TGTGCCAGCAGCGTCCGGGATAGGGCCTACGATGAGCAGTTCTTC. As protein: CASSVRDRAYDEQFF. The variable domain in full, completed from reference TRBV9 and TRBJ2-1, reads DSGVTQTPKHLITATGQRVTLRCSPRSGDLSVYWYQQSLDQGLQFLIQYYNGEERAKGNILERFSAQQFPDLHSELNLSSLELGDSALYFCASSVRDRAYDEQFFGPGTRLTVL.

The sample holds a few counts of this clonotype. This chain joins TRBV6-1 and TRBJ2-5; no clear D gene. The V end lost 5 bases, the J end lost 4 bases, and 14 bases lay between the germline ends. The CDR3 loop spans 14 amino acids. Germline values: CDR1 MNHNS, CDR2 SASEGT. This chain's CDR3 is CASSTGPERETQYF. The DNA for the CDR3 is TGTGCCAGCAGTACCGGACCGGAGAGAGAGACCCAGTACTTC.